These 26 T cell receptor beta chains originate from one sample sequenced in a study of response to subunit inactivated influenza vaccine. TCRdb analysed the RT-PCR reads with MiXCR anew, one entry per CDR3 protein. This table has about 650,000 distinct CDR3 sequences, approximately 14% appearing once. The starting material was PBMCs from blood, obtained about 12 days after vaccination. These receptors were obtained from a man aged 50 or older who received an inactivated influenza vaccine.

This clonotype turned up a few times. The genes are TRBV25-1 and TRBJ2-5; D unclear. V lost 4 bases and J lost 0, with 15 bases in between. Germline CDR1 and CDR2: MGHDK and SYGVNS. The CDR3 runs 16 residues. Here the CDR3 reads CASSARPLTYQETQYF. The CDR3 DNA sequence: TGTGCCAGCAGTGCTAGACCGCTTACGTACCAAGAGACCCAGTACTTC.

This clonotype occurred a few times. The V and J genes are TRBV10-3 and TRBJ2-7, with 7 bases lining up with TRBD1. V dropped 0 bases and J dropped 0; count of bases not matched to a gene: 17. The germline V gene has CDR1 ENHRY and CDR2 SYGVKD. The CDR3 is made up of 20 amino acids. The CDR3 region is CAISESHPLGQAGSSYEQYF. Written as DNA, the CDR3 is TGTGCCATCAGTGAGTCGCACCCCCTAGGACAGGCCGGAAGCTCCTACGAGCAGTACTTC.

This clonotype showed up just a few times. The V call is TRBV20-1, the J call TRBJ2-1; 13 bases agree with TRBD2. The CDR3 sequence is 14 residues long. Germline CDR1 is DFQATT and CDR2 is SNEGSKA (reference sequence). The V gene end was trimmed by 6 bases and the J gene end by 7 bases; junction bases not matched to a gene: 6. As DNA, the CDR3 is TGCAGTGCGAGACTAGCGGGGGGTCGGAATGAGCAGTTCTTC. Its translation: CSARLAGGRNEQFF.

This chain uses TRBV10-3 with TRBJ2-3, with D hard to call. The CDR3 totals 14 residues. The V and J ends lost 0 bases and 7 bases respectively, with 11 bases between them. CDR1 is ENHRY, CDR2 SYGVKD, per germline. The CDR3 is CAISESTLRNTQYF. The CDR3 bases are TGTGCCATCAGTGAGTCGACTCTACGTAATACGCAGTATTTT.

The J gene is TRBJ1-5, the V gene TRBV12-3 or TRBV12-4; TRBD1 might be the D (5 bases). V was shortened by 6 bases and J by 7 bases, with 13 bases between the two germline ends. The length of the CDR3 is 13 residues. The CDR3: CASSRDVSQPQHF. CDR3 nucleotides: TGTGCCAGCAGCAGGGACGTAAGCCAGCCCCAGCATTTT.

This clonotype has only a few counts. The chain recombines TRBV12-3 or TRBV12-4 with TRBJ2-1, with 11 bases identical to TRBD2. The length of the CDR3 is 14 residues. V lost 3 bases and J lost 9; bases outside the gene matches: 4. The CDR3 DNA follows: TGTGCCAGCAGTTTCCTAGCGGGGGGCATTGAGCAGTTCTTC. Protein: CASSFLAGGIEQFF.

This clonotype was seen more than once but under ten times. This chain joins TRBV12-3 or TRBV12-4 and TRBJ2-2, with no clear D. Trimming pared 3 bases from V and 0 bases from J, leaving 8 bases between. This CDR3 spans 15 amino acids. In nucleotides, the CDR3 is TGTGCCAGCAGTTTTGGCAACTCGAACACCGGGGAGCTGTTTTTT. Encoded protein: CASSFGNSNTGELFF.

This clonotype was seen only a few times. This sequence joins TRBV24-1 and TRBJ1-1, with 8 bases lining up with TRBD1. J gave up 14 bases and V 0 bases, and 7 bases lay outside the gene matches. CDR1 and CDR2 (germline): KGHDR, SFDVKD. The CDR3 length is 13 residues. In DNA form, the CDR3 reads TGTGCCACCAGTGATTTGCGGCAGGGGGCGAGATTCTTT. Its protein is CATSDLRQGARFF.

The chain carries TRBV10-3 and TRBJ2-1; D remains ambiguous. V lost 4 bases to trimming and J lost 3 bases, with 10 bases between them. The CDR3 length is 14 residues. Per the germline V gene, CDR1 is ENHRY and CDR2 is SYGVKD. The CDR3 spells CAISGNSYYNEQFF. CDR3 in DNA: TGTGCCATCAGTGGAAACAGTTACTACAATGAGCAGTTCTTC.

V gene TRBV28 combines with J gene TRBJ2-1, with 8 bases matching TRBD1. This CDR3 spans 15 amino acids. The germline V gene encodes CDR1 MDHEN and CDR2 SYDVKM. The junction had 6 bases not matched to a gene; V was cut back by 4 bases and J by 4 bases. The chain's CDR3 is CASSSLGQDYNEQFF. The DNA for the CDR3 is TGTGCCAGCAGTTCATTGGGACAGGATTACAATGAGCAGTTCTTC.

This clonotype was seen at least ten times. The rearrangement uses TRBV4-3 and TRBJ1-5; perhaps TRBD1 as D (6 bases). Trimming took off 0 bases at V and 4 bases at J, with 13 bases between the two ends. CDR3 length: 16 residues. Germline CDR1 reads LGHNA; CDR2 reads YSLEER. The chain's CDR3 is CASSQEAQGRNQPQHF. Here the CDR3 DNA reads TGCGCCAGCAGCCAAGAAGCGCAGGGGCGGAATCAGCCCCAGCATTTT.

This chain connects TRBV7-2 to TRBJ2-7; D perhaps matches TRBD2 (6 bases). Germline lookup yields CDR1 SGHTA and CDR2 FQGNSA. Trimming removed 3 bases at V and 3 bases at J, with 12 bases between. This CDR3 comprises 14 residues. CDR3 amino acids: CASSLLTGGYEQYF. CDR3 coding DNA: TGTGCCAGCAGCTTGTTAACCGGGGGCTACGAGCAGTACTTC.

This clonotype occurred a few times. V gene TRBV12-3 or TRBV12-4 combines with J gene TRBJ1-5, with 8 bases lining up with TRBD1. This CDR3 is built from 16 residues. V shed 7 bases and J 1 base; nucleotides not matched to a gene: 9. CDR3 loop: CASNLGQGGSNQPQHF. The DNA of the CDR3 is TGTGCCAGCAACCTCGGACAGGGAGGGAGCAATCAGCCCCAGCATTTT.

This clonotype was seen a handful of times. The chain combines TRBV15 with TRBJ1-6; possible D gene TRBD1, 5 bases. The germline V gene encodes CDR1 LNHNV and CDR2 YYDKDF (reference sequence). CDR3 size: 15 residues. V was cut by 0 bases and J by 7 bases, with 10 bases left in between. In DNA form, the CDR3 reads TGTGCCACCAGCAGAGATCAGGGAAACAATTCACCCCTCCACTTT. It specifies CATSRDQGNNSPLHF.

V and J are TRBV7-8 and TRBJ2-3; D gene uncertain. V was shortened by 2 bases and J by 6 bases, with 18 bases between the two germline ends. This CDR3 spans 16 amino acids. In germline, CDR1 is SGHVS, CDR2 FQNEAQ. CDR3: CASSLPRFRSFDTQYF. In nucleotides, the CDR3 is TGTGCCAGCAGCTTACCCAGATTTCGGAGTTTCGATACGCAGTATTTT.

This clonotype was observed a few times. The CDR3 bases are TGTGCCACCAGCAGAGCGAAAGACCAGGGGGAAAAACTGTTTTTT. It is translated as CATSRAKDQGEKLFF. The chain is built from TRBV15 and TRBJ1-4, with D possibly being TRBD1 (6 bases). The germline V and J ends were trimmed by 1 base and 8 bases, with 14 bases remaining between them. CDR1 and CDR2 (germline): LNHNV, YYDKDF (reference sequence). The CDR3 contains 15 residues.

The chain recombines TRBV9 with TRBJ2-1; D unclear. Per the germline V gene, CDR1 is SGDLS and CDR2 is YYNGEE. The V end was cut by 2 bases, the J end by 4 bases, with 7 bases between. This CDR3 comprises 13 residues. The CDR3 nucleotides are TGTGCCAGCAGCGTCGGAGATTACAATGAGCAGTTCTTC. Protein sequence: CASSVGDYNEQFF.

This chain connects TRBV29-1 to TRBJ2-3; TRBD2 agrees at 14 bases. The junction had 12 bases not matched to a gene; V was cut back by 6 bases and J by 4 bases. CDR3 length: 17 residues. CDR1 is SQVTM, CDR2 ANQGSEA, per germline. CDR3 bases: TGCAGCGTATGGATGAGGACTAGCGGGAGGTGGGCAGATACGCAGTATTTT. It translates to CSVWMRTSGRWADTQYF.

This clonotype was observed a few times. The chain joins TRBV18 to TRBJ2-7; 9 bases align to TRBD2. Trimming at V came to 2 bases and at J to 2 bases, leaving 4 bases not matched to a gene. This CDR3 region has 15 residues. Germline V lookup: CDR1 KGHSH, CDR2 LQKENI. The CDR3 reads CASSPAGGLTYEQYF. The CDR3 DNA is TGTGCCAGCTCACCAGCGGGAGGGTTAACCTACGAGCAGTACTTC.

This clonotype was observed a few times. The chain combines TRBV12-3 or TRBV12-4 with TRBJ1-1; tentative D call: TRBD1 (6 bases). This CDR3 is built from 15 residues. The V end lost 7 bases, the J end lost 2 bases, and 17 bases lay between the germline ends. The CDR3 region has the DNA TGTGCCAGCAATCCCTCTTGGACAGTAAACACTGAAGCTTTCTTT. Translated: CASNPSWTVNTEAFF.

The J gene is TRBJ2-7, the V gene TRBV12-3 or TRBV12-4, with 9 positions matching TRBD1. This CDR3 region has 15 residues. V was clipped by 4 bases and J by 6 bases; unmatched bases: 10. The DNA of the CDR3 is TGTGCCAGCAGTTCCGCCGGGACAGGGCAGGGCGAGCAGTACTTC. This gives the protein CASSSAGTGQGEQYF.

The sample holds a few counts of this clonotype. In DNA, the CDR3 is TGCAGCGTTGACAAGACAGGGCTCACCGGGGAGCTGTTTTTT. This encodes CSVDKTGLTGELFF. V and J are TRBV29-1 and TRBJ2-2; 7 positions match TRBD1. V was clipped by 3 bases and J by 4 bases; unmatched bases: 5. CDR1 and CDR2 from the germline V gene are SQVTM and ANQGSEA. CDR3 size: 14 residues.

This clonotype was found a few times. This chain uses TRBV4-2 with TRBJ2-1, with unresolved D. The germline CDR1 and CDR2 sequences are LGHNA and YNFKEQ. CDR3 length: 15 residues. The V end was cut by 0 bases, the J end by 6 bases, with 12 bases between. CDR3 bases: TGTGCCAGCAGCCAAGATGGGCAGTACTCCAATGAGCAGTTCTTC. As protein: CASSQDGQYSNEQFF.

This clonotype was detected only a few times. The chain is built from TRBV7-8 and TRBJ2-1; 16 bases map to TRBD2. The junction had 6 bases not matched to a gene; V was cut back by 6 bases and J by 4 bases. The CDR3 length is 17 residues. The germline gives CDR1 SGHVS, CDR2 FQNEAQ. CDR3 coding DNA: TGTGCCAGCAGGCCGGGACTAGCGGGGGGGCTGTACAATGAGCAGTTCTTC. This encodes CASRPGLAGGLYNEQFF.

This clonotype was picked up many times. The gene calls are TRBV5-6 and TRBJ2-4, with D hard to call. Trimming removed 0 bases from V and 2 bases from J, with 6 bases in between. The length of the CDR3 is 14 residues. Germline CDR1 SGHDT, CDR2 YYEEEE. CDR3 sequence reads: CASSLAVSKNIQYF. For the CDR3, the DNA is TGTGCCAGCAGCTTGGCCGTTTCCAAAAACATTCAGTACTTC.

This clonotype was seen a handful of times. CDR3 nucleotides: TGCAGTGCTAGAGTTGCAGGCAAGGGTTACGAGCAGTACTTC. Amino acids: CSARVAGKGYEQYF. The chain employs TRBV20-1 and TRBJ2-7; D unclear. V dropped 1 base and J dropped 4 bases, with 14 bases sitting between them. This CDR3 region has 14 residues. Germline lookup yields CDR1 DFQATT and CDR2 SNEGSKA (reference sequence).